These 4 T cell receptor beta chains came from one sample sequenced in a study of response to subunit inactivated influenza vaccine. One entry per CDR3 protein results from TCRdb running MiXCR on the RT-PCR reads. The data hold around 470,000 distinct CDR3 sequences, with 6.5% to 8% observed a single time. Source: PBMCs from blood, taken about 23 months after vaccination. The receptors originated from a man in his fifties or sixties who received an inactivated influenza vaccine.

This clonotype was detected ten times or more. The chain is built from TRBV29-1 and TRBJ2-7, with 9 bases lining up with TRBD1. The germline CDR1 and CDR2 sequences are SQVTM and ANQGSEA. The CDR3 covers 14 residues. Unmatched junction bases numbered 8, after V lost 3 bases and J lost 5 bases. The chain's CDR3 is CSVEFYGQGNEQYF. CDR3 in DNA: TGCAGCGTTGAGTTTTACGGACAGGGGAACGAGCAGTACTTC.

This clonotype was detected ten times or more. This chain joins TRBV19 and TRBJ2-1, with a possible D match to TRBD1 (6 bases). Germline assignment: CDR1 LNHDA and CDR2 SQIVND (reference sequence). The CDR3 extends over 13 amino acids. V lost 6 bases and J 6 bases, leaving 12 bases between the germline ends. As DNA, the CDR3 is TGTGCCAGTAGGACAGGATATGGCAATGAGCAGTTCTTC. Protein sequence: CASRTGYGNEQFF.

In this sample, this clonotype turned up many times. The rearrangement joins TRBV27 to TRBJ2-1; TRBD1 matches at 11 bases. Germline CDR1 reads MNHEY; CDR2 reads SMNVEV (reference sequence). The CDR3 is 15 amino acids. V was pared by 7 bases and J by 6 bases, with 8 bases of the junction left unmatched. The CDR3: CASTPSGTGGNEQFF. CDR3 in DNA: TGTGCCAGCACCCCAAGCGGGACAGGGGGCAATGAGCAGTTCTTC.

This clonotype was recorded a few times. The gene calls are TRBV29-1 and TRBJ1-1, with TRBD1 matching over 7 bases. V lost 6 bases, J lost 4 bases, and 5 bases stayed unmatched. This CDR3 is built from 12 residues. Per germline, CDR1 SQVTM and CDR2 ANQGSEA. This chain's CDR3 is CSVQGEATEAFF. Here the CDR3 DNA reads TGCAGCGTCCAGGGGGAGGCCACTGAAGCTTTCTTT.